This T cell receptor (beta chain) was sequenced in a study of blood T cell repertoires in COVID-19. Per the authors' pipeline: It was from reference gene primer amplification that nucleated cell counts were estimated. Sequencing was performed with immunoSEQ multiplex PCR; in TCRdb, only in-frame clones are kept and a portion is missing. V and J calls and clone size are copied from that table; D and trimming were computed from the DNA. This table has around 250,000 clones, about 87% appearing once. CDR1 and CDR2 from the germline V gene are KGHSH and LQKENI. This CDR3 contains 13 residues. Between the trimmed V and J ends, which lost 3 bases and 4 bases, there was a span of 7 bases.

This TCR was sampled from a woman in her sixties or seventies with active or convalescent COVID-19. The sequenced sample consisted of peripheral blood. The rearrangement joins TRBV18 to TRBJ1-3; D not certain. The CDR3 DNA reads as TGTGCCAGCTCACCTGGGCCCGGAAACACCATATATTTT. Translated: CASSPGPGNTIYF.